This TCR beta chain was retrieved from a study of regulatory T cells in long-lasting Graves disease. This CDR3 contains 13 residues. Germline lookup yields CDR1 SGDLS and CDR2 YYNGEE. V lost 0 bases and J 3 bases, leaving 7 bases between the germline ends. Time point meaning: newly diagnosed GD, antithyroid drugs for less than 3 months. RNA from PBMCs was the source of the TCR library. In this cohort, patients came from an endocrinology department located in Xi'an, China. Building of the TCR beta libraries involved iRepertoire HTBI primers and Arm-PCR of CDR3 regions. MiXCR, applied by TCRdb to the multiplex PCR reads, yields one record per CDR3 protein. The table shows around 480,000 distinct CDR3 sequences, with about 15% occurring only once. This same sample was also taken into another study, of T cells in Graves' hyperthyroidism and ophthalmopathy. That source reports: Disease duration under 2 months; hyperthyroidism patients were aged 18 to 65. Ophthalmopathy was identified by the model a median approximately 6.9 months ahead of onset.

The source material was peripheral blood mononuclear cells (PBMCs), sampled at new diagnosis, from a patient treated with antithyroid drugs. This TCR was recovered from a woman aged 35-60 years with Graves disease. This chain connects TRBV9 to TRBJ2-7, with a weak D call TRBD2 (6 bases). Here the CDR3 reads CASSVDGSYEQYF. The CDR3 nucleotides are TGTGCCAGCAGCGTAGACGGGAGCTACGAGCAGTACTTC.